The clone carrying this TCR beta chain was detected a few times. Germline CDR1 and CDR2: SGHTA and FQGNSA. The CDR3 is made up of 16 amino acids. Trimming took 1 base from V and 2 from J, leaving 12 bases between them. The data belong to a study of identical twins. TCRdb ran MiXCR on the 5' RACE reads and lists one entry per CDR3 protein. The repertoire holds 1.5 million to 2 million distinct CDR3 sequences, more than 30% seen once, with less than 0.35% in the top ten. The V call is TRBV7-2, the J call TRBJ2-1; D possibly uses TRBD1 or TRBD2 (5 bases each). The receptor's source is a newborn girl in good health. Sequencing used cord blood. DNA for the CDR3: TGTGCCAGCAGCTTAGTAGGGACGACTACCTACAATGAGCAGTTCTTC. It translates to CASSLVGTTTYNEQFF.